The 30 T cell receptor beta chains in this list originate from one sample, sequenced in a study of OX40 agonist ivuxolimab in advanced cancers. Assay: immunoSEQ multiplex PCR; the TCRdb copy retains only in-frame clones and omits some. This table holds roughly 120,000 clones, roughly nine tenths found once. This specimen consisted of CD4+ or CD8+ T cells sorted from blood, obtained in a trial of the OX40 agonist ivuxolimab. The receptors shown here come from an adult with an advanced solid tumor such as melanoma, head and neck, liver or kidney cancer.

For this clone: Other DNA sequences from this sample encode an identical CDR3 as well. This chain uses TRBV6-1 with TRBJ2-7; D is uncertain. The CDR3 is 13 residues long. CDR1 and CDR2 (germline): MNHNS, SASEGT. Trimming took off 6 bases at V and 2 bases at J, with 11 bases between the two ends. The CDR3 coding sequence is TGTGCCAGCAGCGCTGGCCAACCCTACGAGCAGTACTTC. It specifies CASSAGQPYEQYF.

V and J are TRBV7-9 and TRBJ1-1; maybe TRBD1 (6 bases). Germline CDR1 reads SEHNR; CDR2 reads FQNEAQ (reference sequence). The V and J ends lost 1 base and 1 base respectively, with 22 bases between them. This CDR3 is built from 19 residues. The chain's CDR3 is CASSLVSGRGRGWNTEAFF. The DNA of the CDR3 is TGTGCCAGCAGCTTAGTATCCGGTAGGGGCAGGGGATGGAACACTGAAGCTTTCTTT.

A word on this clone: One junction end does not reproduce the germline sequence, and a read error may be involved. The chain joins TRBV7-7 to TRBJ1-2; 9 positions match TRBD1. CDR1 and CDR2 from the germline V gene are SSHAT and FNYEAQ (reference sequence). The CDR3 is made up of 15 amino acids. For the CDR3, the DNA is TGTGCTAGCAGCCTGAGACAGGGGGAAAGATATGGCTACACCTTC. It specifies CASSLRQGERYGYTF.

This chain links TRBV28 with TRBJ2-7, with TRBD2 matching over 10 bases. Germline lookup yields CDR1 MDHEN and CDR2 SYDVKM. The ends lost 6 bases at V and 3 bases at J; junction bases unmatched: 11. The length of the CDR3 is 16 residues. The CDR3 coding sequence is TGTGCCAGCAGAACCGGGACTAGCGAGGGGAGCTACGAGCAGTACTTC. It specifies CASRTGTSEGSYEQYF.

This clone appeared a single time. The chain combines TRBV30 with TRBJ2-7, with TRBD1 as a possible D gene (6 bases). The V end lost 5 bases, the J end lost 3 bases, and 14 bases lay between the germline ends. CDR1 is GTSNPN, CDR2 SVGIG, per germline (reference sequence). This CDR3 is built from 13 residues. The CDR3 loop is CAWDRDTHYEQYF. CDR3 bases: TGTGCCTGGGATCGGGACACCCACTACGAGCAGTACTTC.

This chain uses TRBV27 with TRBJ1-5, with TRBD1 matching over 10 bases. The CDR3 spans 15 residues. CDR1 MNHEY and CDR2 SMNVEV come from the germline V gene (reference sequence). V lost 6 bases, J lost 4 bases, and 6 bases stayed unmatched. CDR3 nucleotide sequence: TGTGCCAGCAGGACTACGGGACAGGGGAATCAGCCCCAGCATTTT. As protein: CASRTTGQGNQPQHF.

CDR3 sequence reads: CAWGRAAEAFF. In DNA, the CDR3 is TGTGCCTGGGGGAGGGCCGCTGAAGCTTTCTTT. The chain combines TRBV30 with TRBJ1-1; D is ambiguous. The CDR3 spans 11 residues. CDR1 is GTSNPN and CDR2 is SVGIG in the germline V gene (reference sequence). The V end lost 5 bases, the J end lost 6 bases, and 10 bases lay between the germline ends.

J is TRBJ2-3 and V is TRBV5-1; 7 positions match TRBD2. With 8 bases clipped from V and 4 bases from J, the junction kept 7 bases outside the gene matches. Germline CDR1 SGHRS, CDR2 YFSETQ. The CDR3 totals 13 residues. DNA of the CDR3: TGCGCCAGTAGGACTAGTTCGGCAGATACGCAGTATTTT. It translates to CASRTSSADTQYF.

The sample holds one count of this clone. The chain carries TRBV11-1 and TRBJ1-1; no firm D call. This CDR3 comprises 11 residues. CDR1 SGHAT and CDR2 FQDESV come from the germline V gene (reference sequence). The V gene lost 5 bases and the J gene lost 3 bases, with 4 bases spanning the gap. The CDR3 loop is CASSRYTEAFF. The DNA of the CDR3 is TGTGCCAGCAGCAGATACACTGAAGCTTTCTTT.

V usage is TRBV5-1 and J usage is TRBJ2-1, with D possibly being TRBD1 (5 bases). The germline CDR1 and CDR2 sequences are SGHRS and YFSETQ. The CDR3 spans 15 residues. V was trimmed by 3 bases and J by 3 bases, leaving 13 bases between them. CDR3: CASSYDSPFYNEQFF. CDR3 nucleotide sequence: TGCGCCAGCAGCTACGACAGTCCGTTCTACAATGAGCAGTTCTTC. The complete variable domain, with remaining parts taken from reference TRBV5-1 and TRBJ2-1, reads KAGVTQTPRYLIKTRGQQVTLSCSPISGHRSVSWYQQTPGQGLQFLFEYFSETQRNKGNFPGRFSGRQFSNSRSEMNVSTLELGDSALYLCASSYDSPFYNEQFFGPGTRLTVL.

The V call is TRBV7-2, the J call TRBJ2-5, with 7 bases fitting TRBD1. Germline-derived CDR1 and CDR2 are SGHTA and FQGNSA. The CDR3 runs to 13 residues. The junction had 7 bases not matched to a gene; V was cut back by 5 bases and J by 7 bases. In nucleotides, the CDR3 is TGTGCCAGCAGCCAGGGACAGACATGGACCCAGTACTTC. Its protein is CASSQGQTWTQYF.

The CDR3 DNA reads TGCGCCAGCAGCTTGGTAAGGCTAGCGGAGGGACCCACGCAGTATTTT. Protein product: CASSLVRLAEGPTQYF. V is TRBV5-1 and J is TRBJ2-3; 7 bases map to TRBD2. V was clipped by 0 bases and J by 9 bases; unmatched bases: 13. CDR3 length: 16 amino acids. CDR1 SGHRS and CDR2 YFSETQ come from the germline V gene.

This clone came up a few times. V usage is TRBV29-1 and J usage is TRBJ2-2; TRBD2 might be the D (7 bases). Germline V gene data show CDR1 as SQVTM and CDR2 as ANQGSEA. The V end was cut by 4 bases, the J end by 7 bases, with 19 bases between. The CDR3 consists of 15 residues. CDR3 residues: CSVAAKGGVDGELFF. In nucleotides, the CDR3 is TGCAGCGTTGCGGCAAAGGGGGGGGTCGACGGGGAGCTGTTTTTT.

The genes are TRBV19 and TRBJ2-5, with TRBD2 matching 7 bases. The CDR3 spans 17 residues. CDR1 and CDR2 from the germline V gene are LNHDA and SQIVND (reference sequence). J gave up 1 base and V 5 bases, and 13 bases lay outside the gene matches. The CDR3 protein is CASSQGSSGGSQETQYF. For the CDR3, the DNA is TGTGCCAGTAGTCAGGGATCTAGCGGAGGCTCCCAAGAGACCCAGTACTTC.

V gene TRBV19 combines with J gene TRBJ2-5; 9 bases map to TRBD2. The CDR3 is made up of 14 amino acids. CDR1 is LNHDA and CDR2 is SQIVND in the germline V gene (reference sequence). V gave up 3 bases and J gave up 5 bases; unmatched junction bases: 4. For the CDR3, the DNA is TGTGCCAGTAGTATTGTAGCGGGAGATGAGACCCAGTACTTC. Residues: CASSIVAGDETQYF.

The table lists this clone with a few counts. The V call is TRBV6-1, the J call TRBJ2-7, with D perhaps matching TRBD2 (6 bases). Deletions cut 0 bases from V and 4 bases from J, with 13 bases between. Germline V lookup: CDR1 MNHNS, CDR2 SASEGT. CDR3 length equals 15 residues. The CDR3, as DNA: TGTGCCAGCAGTGAAGCGCGCGGGATCTCGTACGAGCAGTACTTC. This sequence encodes CASSEARGISYEQYF.

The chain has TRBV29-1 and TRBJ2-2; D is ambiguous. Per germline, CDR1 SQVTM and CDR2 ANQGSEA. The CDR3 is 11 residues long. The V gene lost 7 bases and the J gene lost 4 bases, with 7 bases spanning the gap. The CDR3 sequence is CSGRSTGELFF. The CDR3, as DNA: TGCAGCGGTCGGAGCACCGGGGAGCTGTTTTTT.

CDR3 bases: TGCGCCAGCAGCGAGGGGGGAAGCAATCAGCCCCAGCATTTT. As protein: CASSEGGSNQPQHF. The chain uses TRBV5-1 and TRBJ1-5; the D gene is possibly TRBD1 (6 bases). Trimming shortened V by 4 bases and J by 1 base, and 9 bases separated the two germline ends. Germline lookup yields CDR1 SGHRS and CDR2 YFSETQ. There are 14 residues in the CDR3.

This chain's CDR3 is CASARTGGTGELFF. Written as DNA, the CDR3 is TGTGCTAGTGCCCGGACAGGGGGCACCGGGGAGCTGTTTTTT. The chain combines TRBV12-5 with TRBJ2-2; 10 bases match TRBD1. The CDR3 totals 14 residues. With V trimmed by 7 bases and J by 4 bases, 3 bases remained unmatched. Germline CDR1 is LGHNT and CDR2 is FRNRAP.

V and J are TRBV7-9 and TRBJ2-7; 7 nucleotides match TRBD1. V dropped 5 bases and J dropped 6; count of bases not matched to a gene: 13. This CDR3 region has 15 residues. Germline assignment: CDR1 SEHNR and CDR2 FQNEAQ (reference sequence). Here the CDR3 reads CASSQGDLAAGEQYF. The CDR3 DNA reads TGTGCCAGCAGCCAGGGGGACCTGGCGGCTGGCGAGCAGTACTTC.

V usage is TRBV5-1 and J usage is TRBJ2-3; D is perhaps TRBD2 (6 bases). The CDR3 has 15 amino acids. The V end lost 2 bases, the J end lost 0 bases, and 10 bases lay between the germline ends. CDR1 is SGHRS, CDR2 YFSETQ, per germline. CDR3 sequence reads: CASSFAGRSTDTQYF. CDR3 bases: TGCGCCAGCAGCTTTGCGGGACGAAGCACAGATACGCAGTATTTT.

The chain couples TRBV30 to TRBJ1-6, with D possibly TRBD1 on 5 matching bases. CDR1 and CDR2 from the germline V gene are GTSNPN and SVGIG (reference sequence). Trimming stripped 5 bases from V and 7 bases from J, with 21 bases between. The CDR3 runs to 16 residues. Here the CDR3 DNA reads TGTGCCTGGTCATGGGAGGGGCGCAACGGGAATTCACCCCTCCACTTT. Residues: CAWSWEGRNGNSPLHF.

The CDR3 region has the DNA TGTGCCAGCAGCTTAACAGACGGTAACACTGAAGCTTTCTTT. It specifies CASSLTDGNTEAFF. The chain employs TRBV7-3 and TRBJ1-1; D gene ambiguous. The CDR3 extends over 14 amino acids. The V end was cut by 0 bases, the J end by 2 bases, with 7 bases between. Germline V lookup: CDR1 SGHTA, CDR2 FQGTGA.

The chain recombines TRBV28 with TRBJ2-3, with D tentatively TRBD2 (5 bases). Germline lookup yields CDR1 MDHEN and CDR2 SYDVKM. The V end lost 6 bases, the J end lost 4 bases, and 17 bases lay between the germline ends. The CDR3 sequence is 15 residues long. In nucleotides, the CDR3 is TGTGCCAGCAGCTCACGGGGTGGATACTCAGATACGCAGTATTTT. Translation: CASSSRGGYSDTQYF.

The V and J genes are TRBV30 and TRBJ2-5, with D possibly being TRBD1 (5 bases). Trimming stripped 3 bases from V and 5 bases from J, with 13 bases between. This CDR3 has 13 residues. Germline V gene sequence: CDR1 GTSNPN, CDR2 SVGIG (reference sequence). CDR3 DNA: TGTGCCTGGAGAAGGGGATCAAGGGAGACCCAGTACTTC. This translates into CAWRRGSRETQYF.

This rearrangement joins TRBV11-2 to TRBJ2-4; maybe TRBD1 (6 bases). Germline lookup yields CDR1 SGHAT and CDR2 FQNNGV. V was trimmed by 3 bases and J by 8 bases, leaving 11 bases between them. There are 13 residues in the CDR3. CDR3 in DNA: TGTGCCAGCAGCTTTGGCTCAGGGGACATTCAGTACTTC. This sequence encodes CASSFGSGDIQYF.

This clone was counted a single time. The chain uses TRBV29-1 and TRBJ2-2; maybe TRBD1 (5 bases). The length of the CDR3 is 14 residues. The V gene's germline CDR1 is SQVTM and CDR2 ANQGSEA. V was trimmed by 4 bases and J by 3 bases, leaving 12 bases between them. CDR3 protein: CSVGVRADTGELFF. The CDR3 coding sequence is TGCAGCGTTGGAGTCAGGGCAGACACCGGGGAGCTGTTTTTT.

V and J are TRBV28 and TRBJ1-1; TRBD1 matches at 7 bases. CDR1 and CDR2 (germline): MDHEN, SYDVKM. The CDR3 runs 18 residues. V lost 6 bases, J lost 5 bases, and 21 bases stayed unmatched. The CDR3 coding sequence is TGTGCCAGCAGCGTGCCTGTTCGACAGGGAGGGGTACGGACTGAAGCTTTCTTT. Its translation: CASSVPVRQGGVRTEAFF. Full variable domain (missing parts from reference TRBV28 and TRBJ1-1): DVKVTQSSRYLVKRTGEKVFLECVQDMDHENMFWYRQDPGLGLRLIYFSYDVKMKEKGDIPEGYSVSREKKERFSLILESASTNQTSMYLCASSVPVRQGGVRTEAFFGQGTRLTVV.

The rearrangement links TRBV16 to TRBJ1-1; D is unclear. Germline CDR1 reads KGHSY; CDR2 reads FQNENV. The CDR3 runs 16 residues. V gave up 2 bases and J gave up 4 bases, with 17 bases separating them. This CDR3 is CASSQAEKMEGTEAFF. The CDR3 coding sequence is TGTGCCAGCAGCCAAGCCGAGAAGATGGAGGGCACTGAAGCTTTCTTT.

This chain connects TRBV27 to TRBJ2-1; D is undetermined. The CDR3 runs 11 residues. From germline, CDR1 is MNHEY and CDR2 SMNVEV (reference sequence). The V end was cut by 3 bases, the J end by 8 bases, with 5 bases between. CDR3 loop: CASSFLDEQFF. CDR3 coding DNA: TGTGCCAGCAGTTTCCTGGATGAGCAGTTCTTC.